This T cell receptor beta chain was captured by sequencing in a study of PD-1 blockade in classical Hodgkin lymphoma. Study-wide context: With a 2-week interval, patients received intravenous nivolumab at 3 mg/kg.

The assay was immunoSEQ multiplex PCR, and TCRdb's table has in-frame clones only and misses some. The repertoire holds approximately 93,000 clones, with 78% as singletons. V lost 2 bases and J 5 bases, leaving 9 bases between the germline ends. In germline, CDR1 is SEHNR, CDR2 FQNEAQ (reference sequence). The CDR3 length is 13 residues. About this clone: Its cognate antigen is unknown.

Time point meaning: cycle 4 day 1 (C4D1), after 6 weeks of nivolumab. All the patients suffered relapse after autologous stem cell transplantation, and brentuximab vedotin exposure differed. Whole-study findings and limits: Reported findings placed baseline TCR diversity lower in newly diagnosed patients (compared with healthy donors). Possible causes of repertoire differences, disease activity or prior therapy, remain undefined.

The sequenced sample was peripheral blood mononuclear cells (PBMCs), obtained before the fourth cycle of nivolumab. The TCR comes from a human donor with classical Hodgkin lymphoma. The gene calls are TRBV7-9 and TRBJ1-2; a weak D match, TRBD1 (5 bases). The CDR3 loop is CASSLQGSYGYTF. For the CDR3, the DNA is TGTGCCAGCAGCTTACAGGGTTCTTATGGCTACACCTTC.